This is a list of T cell receptor beta chains from one sample in a study of OX40 agonist ivuxolimab in advanced cancers. TCRdb's copy holds only in-frame clones and misses some; the assay was immunoSEQ multiplex PCR. The sample comprises some 2,900 clones, more than 85% of which are singletons, and 1.5% to 2% rests with the top ten. The specimen comprised CD4+ or CD8+ T cells sorted from blood, sampled in a trial of the OX40 agonist ivuxolimab. The receptors were gathered from an adult with an advanced solid tumor such as melanoma, head and neck, liver or kidney cancer. CDR3s include the opening cysteine and the closing phenylalanine or tryptophan. D genes are given only for firm matches. Where a row states a size, it is once, few, many or the class of an expanded clone; other rows omit it.

v_gene: TRBV19; j_gene: TRBJ1-2; abundance: NA; d_gene: NA; CDR3aa: CASSIVGGGYTF; CDR3nt: TGTGCCAGTAGTATAGTCGGCGGGGGCTACACCTTC
v_gene: TRBV5-4; j_gene: TRBJ1-5; abundance: NA; d_gene: NA; CDR3aa: CASSRGGERNQPQHF; CDR3nt: TGTGCCAGCAGCCGGGGGGGGGAGAGGAATCAGCCCCAGCATTTT
v_gene: TRBV6-4; j_gene: TRBJ2-3; abundance: NA; d_gene: NA; CDR3aa: CASSDRGASTDTQYF; CDR3nt: TGTGCCAGCAGTGACCGGGGGGCTAGCACAGATACGCAGTATTTT
v_gene: TRBV4-2; j_gene: TRBJ1-2; abundance: NA; d_gene: TRBD1; CDR3aa: CASSQDPTGTGITNYGYTF; CDR3nt: TGTGCCAGCAGCCAAGACCCGACCGGGACAGGGATTACTAACTATGGCTACACCTTC
v_gene: TRBV11-2; j_gene: TRBJ1-2; abundance: NA; d_gene: NA; CDR3aa: CASSFMDRTYYGYTF; CDR3nt: TGTGCCAGCAGCTTTATGGACCGAACCTACTATGGCTACACCTTC
v_gene: TRBV19; j_gene: TRBJ1-1; abundance: NA; d_gene: TRBD1; CDR3aa: CASSIDRVTEAFF; CDR3nt: TGTGCCAGTAGTATCGACAGGGTCACTGAAGCTTTCTTT
v_gene: TRBV28; j_gene: TRBJ1-4; abundance: NA; d_gene: TRBD1; CDR3aa: CASSPPTGGFEKLFF; CDR3nt: TGTGCCAGCAGTCCGCCGACAGGGGGGTTTGAAAAACTGTTTTTT
v_gene: TRBV28; j_gene: TRBJ2-7; abundance: NA; d_gene: NA; CDR3aa: CASSLRTPTPYPHEQYF; CDR3nt: TGTGCCAGCAGTCTACGGACTCCGACACCCTATCCCCACGAGCAGTACTTC
v_gene: TRBV2; j_gene: TRBJ2-3; abundance: NA; d_gene: NA; CDR3aa: CASSEQGQGDTQYF; CDR3nt: TGTGCCAGCAGTGAACAGGGCCAAGGTGATACGCAGTATTTT
v_gene: TRBV13; j_gene: TRBJ2-7; abundance: NA; d_gene: NA; CDR3aa: CASRPRGSYEQYF; CDR3nt: TGTGCCAGCAGGCCAAGGGGTTCCTACGAGCAGTACTTC
v_gene: TRBV5-4; j_gene: TRBJ2-7; abundance: NA; d_gene: NA; CDR3aa: CASSLDGIEQYF; CDR3nt: TGTGCCAGCAGCTTGGACGGGATCGAGCAGTACTTC
v_gene: TRBV5-1; j_gene: TRBJ2-2; abundance: once; d_gene: NA; CDR3aa: CASSLALSNTGELFF; CDR3nt: TGCGCCAGCAGCTTGGCCTTATCAAACACCGGGGAGCTGTTTTTT
v_gene: TRBV19; j_gene: TRBJ1-2; abundance: NA; d_gene: NA; CDR3aa: CASSMMGVRLYGYTF; CDR3nt: TGTGCCAGTAGTATGATGGGTGTCCGCCTCTATGGCTACACCTTC
v_gene: TRBV11-2; j_gene: TRBJ1-5; abundance: once; d_gene: NA; CDR3aa: CASSLQGDQPQHF; CDR3nt: TGTGCCAGCAGCCTACAGGGAGATCAGCCCCAGCATTTT
v_gene: TRBV6-5; j_gene: TRBJ2-7; abundance: NA; d_gene: TRBD2; CDR3aa: CASSQRRGAYEQYF; CDR3nt: TGTGCCAGCAGCCAGCGGCGGGGGGCCTACGAGCAGTACTTC
v_gene: TRBV29-1; j_gene: TRBJ2-7; abundance: NA; d_gene: TRBD2; CDR3aa: CSVGGDSSSYEQYF; CDR3nt: TGCAGCGTGGGGGGGGACTCAAGCTCCTACGAGCAGTACTTC